The 29 T cell receptor beta chains given below trace back to one sample, sequenced in a study of T-cell reconstitution after alpha-beta-depleted transplantation in children. Unique molecular identifiers were incorporated into the prepared TCRbeta library. TCRdb used MiXCR to reprocess the PCR reads, holding one entry per CDR3 protein. The table shows around 450,000 distinct CDR3 sequences, with around two fifths occurring only once. Specimen: PBMCs, collected before TCRalphabeta/CD19-depleted stem cell transplant. Source of these receptors: a girl aged 2 to 9 with aplastic anemia, due to receive a stem cell transplant.

The table lists this clonotype with many counts. The V gene is TRBV20-1, the J gene TRBJ1-1; D unresolved. This CDR3 is built from 11 residues. V was shortened by 5 bases and J by 4 bases, with 8 bases between the two germline ends. Germline-derived CDR1 and CDR2 are DFQATT and SNEGSKA (reference sequence). The CDR3, as DNA: TGCAGTGCTCACCGGGCCACTGAAGCTTTCTTT. Translated: CSAHRATEAFF.

The V and J genes are TRBV5-6 and TRBJ2-7; tentatively, D is TRBD1 (5 bases). V was trimmed by 4 bases and J by 9 bases, leaving 17 bases between them. Germline CDR1 reads SGHDT; CDR2 reads YYEEEE. CDR3 length: 13 residues. CDR3 amino acids: CASSDTVGEGQYF. The CDR3, as DNA: TGTGCCAGCAGCGACACCGTAGGGGAAGGGCAGTACTTC.

This clonotype was counted at least ten times. V is TRBV20-1 and J is TRBJ2-3, with 7 nucleotides matching TRBD2. Germline CDR1 reads DFQATT; CDR2 reads SNEGSKA (reference sequence). With V trimmed by 5 bases and J by 3 bases, 8 bases remained unmatched. This CDR3 contains 14 residues. The CDR3 sequence: CSARLAGVTDTQYF. The CDR3 nucleotides read TGCAGTGCTCGTCTGGCGGGAGTGACAGATACGCAGTATTTT.

In its sample, this clonotype was seen many times. V usage is TRBV7-9 and J usage is TRBJ1-2, with a weak D call TRBD1 (5 bases). This CDR3 has 14 residues. Trimming cost V 0 bases and J 2 bases, with 7 bases left between them. Germline V CDR1 and CDR2: SEHNR, FQNEAQ (reference sequence). The CDR3 protein is CASSLAGGNYGYTF. CDR3 bases: TGTGCCAGCAGCTTAGCTGGGGGGAACTATGGCTACACCTTC.

The chain's CDR3 is CASSRDRDIHEQFF. In DNA form, the CDR3 reads TGTGCCAGCAGCCGGGACAGGGATATCCATGAGCAGTTCTTC. V gene TRBV7-3 combines with J gene TRBJ2-1; 9 nucleotides agree with TRBD1. The CDR3 consists of 14 residues. Trimming cost V 5 bases and J 8 bases; bases outside gene matches: 7. The germline V gene has CDR1 SGHTA and CDR2 FQGTGA.

This clonotype was seen repeatedly, ten times or more. The chain joins TRBV5-1 to TRBJ2-7; D ambiguous. CDR3 size: 13 residues. From germline, CDR1 is SGHRS and CDR2 YFSETQ. V was pared by 0 bases and J by 4 bases, with 8 bases between. DNA of the CDR3: TGCGCCAGCAGCTTGGATCGGCTGTACGAGCAGTACTTC. Its protein is CASSLDRLYEQYF.

Ten or more counts support this clonotype. This rearrangement joins TRBV11-2 to TRBJ2-1, with D maybe TRBD2 (5 bases). The CDR3 covers 15 residues. Per germline, CDR1 SGHAT and CDR2 FQNNGV. V was pared by 5 bases and J by 0 bases, with 11 bases between. The CDR3 DNA sequence: TGTGCCAGCAGCGCAACGGGGAGCTCCTACAATGAGCAGTTCTTC. This gives the protein CASSATGSSYNEQFF.

This clonotype was seen a handful of times. The chain employs TRBV12-3 or TRBV12-4 and TRBJ2-5; D possibly corresponds to TRBD2 (5 bases). Trimming removed 2 bases at V and 4 bases at J, with 8 bases between. This CDR3 has 13 amino acids. CDR3 sequence: CASSLWGVETQYF. In nucleotides, the CDR3 is TGTGCCAGCAGTTTATGGGGAGTAGAGACCCAGTACTTC.

This clonotype was observed at least ten times. The chain employs TRBV20-1 and TRBJ2-7; TRBD1 agrees at 9 bases. Trimming cost V 3 bases and J 1 base; bases outside gene matches: 4. Germline loops: CDR1 DFQATT, CDR2 SNEGSKA (reference sequence). CDR3 length equals 14 residues. The CDR3 here is CSARGQGFSYEQYF. The CDR3 DNA follows: TGCAGTGCTAGGGGACAGGGCTTTTCCTACGAGCAGTACTTC.

On this clonotype: It may be a read error: a sequence one base away is much more abundant. The rearrangement links TRBV7-8 to TRBJ2-1; 7 nucleotides align to TRBD2. After removal of 1 base from V and 8 bases from J, the junction contained 5 bases not matched to a gene. Germline assignment: CDR1 SGHVS and CDR2 FQNEAQ. The CDR3 is 14 amino acids. The CDR3: CASSLVGGGDEQFF. The CDR3 nucleotides read TGTGCCAGCAGCTTAGTGGGGGGAGGGGATGAGCAGTTCTTC.

The genes are TRBV28 and TRBJ2-5; D ambiguous. The CDR3 loop spans 12 amino acids. The germline V gene encodes CDR1 MDHEN and CDR2 SYDVKM. V was trimmed by 4 bases and J by 5 bases, leaving 8 bases between them. The CDR3 DNA reads TGTGCCAGCAGTTCCGCCGGGGAGACCCAGTACTTC. Amino acid sequence: CASSSAGETQYF. The variable domain in full, completed from reference TRBV28 and TRBJ2-5, reads DVKVTQSSRYLVKRTGEKVFLECVQDMDHENMFWYRQDPGLGLRLIYFSYDVKMKEKGDIPEGYSVSREKKERFSLILESASTNQTSMYLCASSSAGETQYFGPGTRLLVL.

The CDR3 sequence is CASTVGPTGYEQYF. CDR3 nucleotide sequence: TGTGCCAGCACGGTGGGGCCTACCGGGTACGAGCAGTACTTC. The rearrangement joins TRBV18 to TRBJ2-7, with TRBD1 as a possible D gene (5 bases). CDR1 and CDR2 (germline): KGHSH, LQKENI. Trimming shortened V by 8 bases and J by 4 bases, and 18 bases separated the two germline ends. The CDR3 has 14 residues.

This sequence joins TRBV11-2 and TRBJ1-1; D call uncertain. Germline V lookup: CDR1 SGHAT, CDR2 FQNNGV. The CDR3 contains 14 residues. V was pared by 7 bases and J by 1 base, with 13 bases between. In DNA form, the CDR3 reads TGTGCCAGCAACGATGGCGCAGGGAACACTGAAGCTTTCTTT. This sequence encodes CASNDGAGNTEAFF.

The chain couples TRBV10-3 to TRBJ2-3; 7 nucleotides agree with TRBD2. J gave up 4 bases and V 4 bases, and 8 bases lay outside the gene matches. The germline V gene encodes CDR1 ENHRY and CDR2 SYGVKD. The CDR3 runs 15 residues. The CDR3 here is CAISATGGTADTQYF. The CDR3 DNA follows: TGTGCCATCAGTGCGACGGGGGGTACGGCAGATACGCAGTATTTT.

This rearrangement joins TRBV29-1 to TRBJ2-3; D unclear. The CDR3 loop spans 12 amino acids. V shed 3 bases and J shed 9 bases, with 13 bases lying between them. Germline CDR1 is SQVTM and CDR2 is ANQGSEA. The CDR3 nucleotides are TGCAGCGTTGAGGGCTACACCGCCACGCAGTATTTT. Protein sequence: CSVEGYTATQYF.

This clonotype was counted ten times or more. The chain links TRBV27 to TRBJ2-5; a possible D gene is TRBD1 (6 bases). Germline loops: CDR1 MNHEY, CDR2 SMNVEV (reference sequence). The V gene lost 2 bases and the J gene lost 6 bases, with 13 bases spanning the gap. The CDR3 runs 14 residues. The CDR3 sequence: CASSLEVRGKTQYF. CDR3 bases: TGTGCCAGCAGTTTAGAGGTCAGGGGAAAGACCCAGTACTTC.

The chain has TRBV28 and TRBJ2-7, with no clear D. This CDR3 comprises 16 residues. The V end lost 6 bases, the J end lost 2 bases, and 20 bases lay between the germline ends. CDR1 MDHEN and CDR2 SYDVKM come from the germline V gene. In nucleotides, the CDR3 is TGTGCCAGCAGCCCCCGAGCAGTTACCTCTCCCTACGAGCAGTACTTC. This encodes CASSPRAVTSPYEQYF.

This clonotype has a count of ten or more. This chain joins TRBV5-1 and TRBJ1-4; 8 nucleotides agree with TRBD1. Germline loops: CDR1 SGHRS, CDR2 YFSETQ. The V gene end was trimmed by 0 bases and the J gene end by 6 bases; junction bases not matched to a gene: 4. There are 15 residues in the CDR3. CDR3 region: CASSLAGTGDEKLFF. For the CDR3, the DNA is TGCGCCAGCAGCTTGGCGGGGACAGGTGATGAAAAACTGTTTTTT.

This clonotype has only a few counts. Here the CDR3 reads CSARVAGGASMQFF. The CDR3 DNA reads TGCAGTGCTAGGGTGGCGGGAGGCGCTAGTATGCAGTTCTTC. The rearrangement uses TRBV20-1 and TRBJ2-1; TRBD2 matches at 8 bases. The V and J ends lost 3 bases and 12 bases, in that order; junction bases with no gene match: 13. The CDR3 is made up of 14 amino acids. Germline CDR1 is DFQATT and CDR2 is SNEGSKA (reference sequence).

CDR3 bases: TGTGCCATCAGAGACAGTCGTGGAGACACCGGGGAGCTGTTTTTT. It is translated as CAIRDSRGDTGELFF. The chain couples TRBV10-3 to TRBJ2-2; a weak D match, TRBD1 (5 bases). The V gene lost 6 bases and the J gene lost 3 bases, with 14 bases spanning the gap. Germline V gene sequence: CDR1 ENHRY, CDR2 SYGVKD. The CDR3 consists of 15 residues.

J is TRBJ2-5 and V is TRBV13; no clear D gene. There are 16 residues in the CDR3. The germline CDR1 and CDR2 sequences are PRHDT and FYEKMQ (reference sequence). V lost 4 bases and J lost 5, with 20 bases in between. The CDR3 is CASSWARHLNLETQYF. CDR3 sequence (DNA): TGTGCCAGCAGCTGGGCGCGGCACCTAAACCTGGAGACCCAGTACTTC.

The sample holds many counts of this clonotype. J is TRBJ1-1 and V is TRBV28; 10 positions match TRBD1. The CDR3 extends over 16 amino acids. V lost 8 bases and J lost 1; bases outside the gene matches: 10. CDR1 is MDHEN and CDR2 is SYDVKM in the germline V gene. The CDR3 spells CASGPPRQGANTEAFF. In nucleotides, the CDR3 is TGTGCCAGCGGACCCCCTAGACAGGGGGCGAACACTGAAGCTTTCTTT.

This clonotype has more than one count but fewer than ten. The V gene is TRBV20-1, the J gene TRBJ2-3, with a possible D match to TRBD2 (5 bases). The CDR3 length is 12 residues. Trimming left V 7 bases short and J 2 bases short, with 10 bases between. Germline lookup yields CDR1 DFQATT and CDR2 SNEGSKA (reference sequence). The CDR3 nucleotides read TGCAGTGGCCGCGGACTCACAGATACGCAGTATTTT. It encodes CSGRGLTDTQYF.

This clonotype was detected only a few times. The chain uses TRBV3-1 and TRBJ2-1; TRBD2 matches at 9 bases. Per the germline V gene, CDR1 is LGHDT and CDR2 is YNNKEL (reference sequence). This CDR3 has 15 amino acids. The V gene end was trimmed by 0 bases and the J gene end by 8 bases; junction bases not matched to a gene: 5. CDR3 DNA sequence: TGTGCCAGCAGCCAAGAGGCGGGAGGGAGCTATGAGCAGTTCTTC. Translation: CASSQEAGGSYEQFF.

In regard to this clonotype: The conserved phenylalanine or tryptophan normally closing the CDR3 is absent here, so this likely arose from a read error. This chain connects TRBV28 to TRBJ2-3; TRBD2 agrees at 9 bases. The germline V gene has CDR1 MDHEN and CDR2 SYDVKM. The CDR3 consists of 16 residues. CDR3 amino acids: CASTIGTSRFTDTQYL. The DNA of the CDR3 is TGTGCGAGCACCATTGGGACTAGCAGATTCACAGATACGCAGTATCTT.

The rearrangement uses TRBV14 and TRBJ2-5, with D uncertain. With 0 bases removed from V and 1 base from J, the gap between germline ends came to 12 bases. The CDR3 runs to 16 residues. Germline loops: CDR1 SGHDN, CDR2 FVKESK. CDR3: CASSQDGPETQETQYF. CDR3 in DNA: TGTGCCAGCAGCCAAGATGGGCCAGAAACCCAAGAGACCCAGTACTTC.

The chain is built from TRBV21-1 and TRBJ1-1; the table's D gene call, TRBD1, was not cross checked with the DNA. TRBV21-1 is assigned pseudogene status. The CDR3 is 16 amino acids. CDR3: CASSKRGQRLFRGAFF. Here the CDR3 DNA reads TGTGCCAGCAGCAAAAGGGGACAGCGACTGTTTAGGGGAGCTTTCTTT.

The J gene is TRBJ2-1, the V gene TRBV4-1; D is perhaps TRBD1 or TRBD2 (5 bases each). Germline loops: CDR1 MGHRA, CDR2 YSYEKL. This CDR3 has 14 residues. The V end lost 0 bases, the J end lost 8 bases, and 11 bases lay between the germline ends. CDR3 sequence reads: CASSQDFGAYEQFF. CDR3 sequence (DNA): TGCGCCAGCAGCCAAGATTTCGGGGCGTATGAGCAGTTCTTC.

This clonotype appeared once. This chain links TRBV29-1 with TRBJ2-3; no clear D. The V gene's germline CDR1 is SQVTM and CDR2 ANQGSEA. The CDR3 is made up of 12 amino acids. V lost 6 bases to trimming and J lost 4 bases, with 11 bases between them. CDR3: CSVEIDPDTQYF. Written as DNA, the CDR3 is TGCAGCGTAGAGATCGACCCAGATACGCAGTATTTT.